This T cell receptor beta chain appears in the sequencing data of a study of PD-1 blockade in classical Hodgkin lymphoma. The method was immunoSEQ multiplex PCR; TCRdb's version includes in-frame clones alone and lacks a portion of them. The sample holds roughly 20,000 clones; 80% are singletons and the top ten take roughly 7%. Time point noted: cycle 4 day 1 (C4D1), after around six weeks of nivolumab. Exposure to brentuximab vedotin varied, and each patient had relapsed following autologous stem cell transplantation. This CDR3 has 15 amino acids. The germline V gene has CDR1 KGHSH and CDR2 LQKENI. V lost 3 bases, J lost 4 bases, and 12 bases lay in between.

This chain uses TRBV18 with TRBJ2-2; TRBD2 might be the D (5 bases). This sequence was found in a human donor with classical Hodgkin lymphoma. The sample consisted of peripheral blood mononuclear cells (PBMCs), taken before the fourth cycle of nivolumab. The CDR3 spells CASSPGSDVTGELFF. The CDR3 DNA is TGTGCCAGCTCACCGGGTAGCGACGTCACCGGGGAGCTGTTTTTT.